The 19 T cell receptor beta chains given below trace back to one sample, sequenced in a study of blood T cell repertoires in COVID-19. Generated by immunoSEQ multiplex PCR, the TCRdb table keeps only in-frame clones and is missing some. The data show 25,000 to 35,000 clones, approximately 83% seen once. Sequenced: peripheral blood. Source of these receptors: a human donor in a cohort sampled during active COVID-19.

The rearrangement joins TRBV5-4 to TRBJ2-2, with 8 bases that match TRBD1. CDR1 SGHNT and CDR2 YYREEE come from the germline V gene (reference sequence). With V trimmed by 4 bases and J by 5 bases, 1 base remained unmatched. The CDR3 spans 13 residues. The chain's CDR3 is CASSRDRTGELFF. The CDR3 DNA sequence: TGTGCCAGCAGCCGGGACAGGACCGGGGAGCTGTTTTTT.

This chain links TRBV7-2 with TRBJ2-1; D is ambiguous. The CDR3 loop spans 13 amino acids. The V gene lost 3 bases and the J gene lost 9 bases, with 12 bases spanning the gap. Germline V lookup: CDR1 SGHTA, CDR2 FQGNSA. In nucleotides, the CDR3 is TGTGCCAGCAGCTTTTATCAACCGAGTGAGCAGTTCTTC. As protein: CASSFYQPSEQFF.

This chain links TRBV9 with TRBJ2-2, with 7 positions matching TRBD2. After removal of 0 bases from V and 5 bases from J, the junction contained 10 bases not matched to a gene. CDR3 length: 17 amino acids. Per germline, CDR1 SGDLS and CDR2 YYNGEE. Here the CDR3 reads CASSVAEAGLLTGELFF. CDR3 nucleotides: TGTGCCAGCAGCGTAGCTGAAGCGGGACTATTAACCGGGGAGCTGTTTTTT. The variable domain in full, with the rest retrieved from reference TRBV9 and TRBJ2-2, is DSGVTQTPKHLITATGQRVTLRCSPRSGDLSVYWYQQSLDQGLQFLIQYYNGEERAKGNILERFSAQQFPDLHSELNLSSLELGDSALYFCASSVAEAGLLTGELFFGEGSRLTVL.

The V call is TRBV7-6, the J call TRBJ2-7, with TRBD2 matching over 7 bases. The CDR3 has 13 residues. Trimming at V came to 1 base and at J to 7 bases, leaving 4 bases not matched to a gene. Germline values: CDR1 SGHVS, CDR2 FNYEAQ. CDR3 bases: TGTGCCAGCAGCTTAGGGGGAGCGGGGGAGCAGTACTTC. It is translated as CASSLGGAGEQYF.

The genes are TRBV4-3 and TRBJ1-2; D gene uncertain. Trimming took off 4 bases at V and 5 bases at J, with 29 bases between the two ends. The germline V gene has CDR1 LGHNA and CDR2 YSLEER. The CDR3 sequence is 19 residues long. The chain's CDR3 is CASSPGEDDGAAALYGYTF. As DNA, the CDR3 is TGCGCCAGCAGCCCCGGGGAGGACGACGGAGCGGCAGCCCTTTATGGCTACACCTTC.

The chain couples TRBV5-6 to TRBJ1-1; the match to TRBD1 covers 10 bases. Germline V gene lookup returns CDR1 SGHDT and CDR2 YYEEEE. The CDR3 loop spans 17 amino acids. V lost 0 bases to trimming and J lost 6 bases; unmatched junction nucleotides: 11. Here the CDR3 reads CASSLVGGQGFFAEAFF. In nucleotides, the CDR3 is TGTGCCAGCAGCTTGGTGGGGGGACAGGGGTTTTTCGCTGAAGCTTTCTTT.

V is TRBV7-2 and J is TRBJ2-1; TRBD2 agrees at 10 bases. Germline loops: CDR1 SGHTA, CDR2 FQGNSA. CDR3 size: 18 residues. The V gene end was trimmed by 6 bases and the J gene end by 3 bases; junction bases not matched to a gene: 14. CDR3 sequence: CASSHYPSGGVSYNEQFF. The DNA of the CDR3 is TGTGCCAGCAGTCACTACCCCAGCGGGGGGGTGAGCTACAATGAGCAGTTCTTC.

The J gene is TRBJ2-7, the V gene TRBV7-9; D might be TRBD1 (6 bases). Between the trimmed V and J ends, which lost 1 base and 2 bases, there was a span of 9 bases. The V gene's germline CDR1 is SEHNR and CDR2 FQNEAQ (reference sequence). CDR3 length: 14 amino acids. The CDR3 spells CASSLVGQPYEQYF. For the CDR3, the DNA is TGTGCCAGCAGCTTAGTCGGACAGCCCTACGAGCAGTACTTC.

This sequence joins TRBV6-5 and TRBJ2-7, with D tentatively TRBD1 (6 bases). Germline V gene data show CDR1 as MNHEY and CDR2 as SVGAGI. Trimming stripped 7 bases from V and 2 bases from J, with 12 bases between. The CDR3 length is 13 residues. The CDR3 nucleotides read TGTGCCAGCACTCTGACAGGAACCTACGAGCAGTACTTC. Amino acid sequence: CASTLTGTYEQYF.

The chain couples TRBV18 to TRBJ2-7; 7 bases are shared with TRBD1. Trimming at V came to 2 bases and at J to 5 bases, leaving 12 bases not matched to a gene. Germline CDR1 is KGHSH and CDR2 is LQKENI. The CDR3 totals 16 residues. In DNA form, the CDR3 reads TGTGCCAGCTCACCAAGTAACAGGGGAGTAGTGGACGAGCAGTACTTC. It encodes CASSPSNRGVVDEQYF.

V usage is TRBV5-1 and J usage is TRBJ1-2; 7 bases are a match to TRBD1. Trimming cost V 4 bases and J 4 bases; bases outside gene matches: 4. This CDR3 has 13 residues. CDR1 is SGHRS and CDR2 is YFSETQ in the germline V gene. In DNA, the CDR3 is TGCGCCAGCAGCATTACAGGGGTCTATGGCTACACCTTC. Translated: CASSITGVYGYTF.

The rearrangement joins TRBV7-7 to TRBJ2-2; 9 nucleotides match TRBD1. The CDR3 has 15 residues. Germline assignment: CDR1 SSHAT and CDR2 FNYEAQ (reference sequence). V lost 5 bases and J lost 6; bases outside the gene matches: 7. The CDR3 DNA follows: TGTGCCAGCAGCCCCACAGGGGGCAGGGCCGGGGAGCTGTTTTTT. It encodes CASSPTGGRAGELFF.

The chain has TRBV9 and TRBJ2-3; 7 bases are a match to TRBD2. V dropped 7 bases and J dropped 2; count of bases not matched to a gene: 4. The CDR3 contains 13 residues. In germline, CDR1 is SGDLS, CDR2 YYNGEE. CDR3 protein: CASGGGDTDTQYF. The CDR3 region has the DNA TGTGCCAGCGGGGGAGGGGACACAGATACGCAGTATTTT. The variable domain in full, completed from reference TRBV9 and TRBJ2-3, reads DSGVTQTPKHLITATGQRVTLRCSPRSGDLSVYWYQQSLDQGLQFLIQYYNGEERAKGNILERFSAQQFPDLHSELNLSSLELGDSALYFCASGGGDTDTQYFGPGTRLTVL.

This clone showed up just once. The chain recombines TRBV7-2 with TRBJ2-5; D not certain. V gave up 1 base and J gave up 2 bases, with 8 bases separating them. This CDR3 has 14 amino acids. CDR1 SGHTA and CDR2 FQGNSA come from the germline V gene. The DNA for the CDR3 is TGTGCCAGCAGCTTAGGAGGCCAGCAAGAGACCCAGTACTTC. Translation gives CASSLGGQQETQYF.

The rearrangement uses TRBV6-4 and TRBJ1-6, with D unclear. CDR3 length: 14 amino acids. The V gene's germline CDR1 is MRHNA and CDR2 SNTAGT. V was shortened by 11 bases and J by 2 bases, with 13 bases between the two germline ends. Here the CDR3 DNA reads TGTGCCGAAACGAGGCGGACCTATAATTCACCCCTCCACTTT. Its protein product is CAETRRTYNSPLHF.

The V gene is TRBV4-3, the J gene TRBJ2-1, with D perhaps matching TRBD2 (5 bases). V was shortened by 0 bases and J by 6 bases, with 12 bases between the two germline ends. This CDR3 is 15 amino acids long. Germline V CDR1 and CDR2: LGHNA, YSLEER. CDR3 nucleotides: TGCGCCAGCAGCCAAGATGGCCCTAGCAGCAATGAGCAGTTCTTC. It is translated as CASSQDGPSSNEQFF.

The V gene is TRBV9, the J gene TRBJ2-3; 7 bases align to TRBD2. This CDR3 has 17 amino acids. The trim removed 0 bases at V and 4 bases at J, leaving 11 bases unmatched. Germline lookup yields CDR1 SGDLS and CDR2 YYNGEE. The CDR3: CASSVESTSPFSDTQYF. In nucleotides, the CDR3 is TGTGCCAGCAGCGTAGAATCGACTAGCCCCTTCTCAGATACGCAGTATTTT.

CDR3: CAWNSAYEQYF. CDR3 coding DNA: TGTGCCTGGAATAGTGCCTACGAGCAGTACTTC. The chain combines TRBV30 with TRBJ2-7; D gene unclear. Germline values: CDR1 GTSNPN, CDR2 SVGIG (reference sequence). This CDR3 has 11 amino acids. V was clipped by 4 bases and J by 2 bases, with 6 bases between them.

This clone has a single count. The DNA of the CDR3 is TGTGCCAGCTCACCAGCGGGACTAGCGGGGGGCTCCTACAATGAGCAGTTCTTC. Translated, it gives CASSPAGLAGGSYNEQFF. The V call is TRBV18, the J call TRBJ2-1; 15 positions agree with TRBD2. Trimming cost V 2 bases and J 0 bases; bases outside gene matches: 2. The CDR3 is 18 residues long. The germline gives CDR1 KGHSH, CDR2 LQKENI.